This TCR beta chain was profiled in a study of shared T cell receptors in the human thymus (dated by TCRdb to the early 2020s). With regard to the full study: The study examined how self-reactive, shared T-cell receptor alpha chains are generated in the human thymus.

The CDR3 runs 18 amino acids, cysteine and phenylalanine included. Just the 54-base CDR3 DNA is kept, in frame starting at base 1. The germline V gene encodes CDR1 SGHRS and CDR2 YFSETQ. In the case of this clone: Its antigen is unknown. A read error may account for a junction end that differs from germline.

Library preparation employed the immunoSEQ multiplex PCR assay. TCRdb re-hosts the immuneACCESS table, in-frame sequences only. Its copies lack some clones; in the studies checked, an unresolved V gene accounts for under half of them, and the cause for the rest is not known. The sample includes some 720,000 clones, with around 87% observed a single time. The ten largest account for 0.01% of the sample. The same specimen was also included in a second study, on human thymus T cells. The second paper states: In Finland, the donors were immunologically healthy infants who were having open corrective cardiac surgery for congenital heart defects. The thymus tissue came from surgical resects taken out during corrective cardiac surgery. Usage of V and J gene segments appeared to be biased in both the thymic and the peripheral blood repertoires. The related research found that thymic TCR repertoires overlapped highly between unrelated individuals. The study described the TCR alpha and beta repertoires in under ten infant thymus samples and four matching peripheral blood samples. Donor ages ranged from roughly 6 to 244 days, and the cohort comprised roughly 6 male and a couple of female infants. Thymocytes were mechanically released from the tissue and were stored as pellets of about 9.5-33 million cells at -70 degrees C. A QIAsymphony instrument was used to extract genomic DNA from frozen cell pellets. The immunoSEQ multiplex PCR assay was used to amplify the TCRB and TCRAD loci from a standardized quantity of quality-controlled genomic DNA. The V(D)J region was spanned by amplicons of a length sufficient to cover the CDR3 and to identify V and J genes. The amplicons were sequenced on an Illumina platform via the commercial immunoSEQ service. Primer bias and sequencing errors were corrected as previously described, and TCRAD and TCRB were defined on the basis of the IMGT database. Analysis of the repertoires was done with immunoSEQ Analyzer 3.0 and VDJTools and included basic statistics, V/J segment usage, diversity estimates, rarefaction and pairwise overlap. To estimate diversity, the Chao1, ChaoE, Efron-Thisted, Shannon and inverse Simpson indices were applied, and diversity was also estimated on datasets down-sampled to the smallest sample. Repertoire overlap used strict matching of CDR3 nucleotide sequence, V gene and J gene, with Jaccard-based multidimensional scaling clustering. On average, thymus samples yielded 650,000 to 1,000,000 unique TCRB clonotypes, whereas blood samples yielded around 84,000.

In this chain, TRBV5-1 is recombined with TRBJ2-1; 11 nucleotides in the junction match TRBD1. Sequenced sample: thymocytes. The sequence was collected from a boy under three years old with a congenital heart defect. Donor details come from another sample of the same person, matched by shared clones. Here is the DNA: TGCGCCAGCAGGTTGGACAGGGGGCCGCGGGAGTCCTACAATGAGCAGTTCTTC. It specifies CASRLDRGPRESYNEQFF.